The 27 T cell receptor beta chains below come from one sample, sequenced in a study of T cells after yellow fever vaccination. TCRdb itself ran the 5' RACE reads through MiXCR, one entry per CDR3 protein. The data contain 500,000 to 550,000 distinct CDR3 sequences, less than 25% of them singletons. The sample here was PBMCs, taken roughly 20 days after the first yellow fever vaccination. Receptors were obtained from a man aged 18 to 29 who received the YFV17D yellow fever vaccine.

The V and J genes are TRBV24-1 and TRBJ1-2; D is unclear. The CDR3 length is 15 residues. Germline CDR1 and CDR2: KGHDR and SFDVKD. The ends were cut back, 6 bases at V and 4 bases at J, with 17 bases in the middle. This chain's CDR3 is CATSMSEAQSYGYTF. In DNA form, the CDR3 reads TGTGCCACCAGTATGAGTGAAGCCCAGTCCTATGGCTACACCTTC.

This clonotype was seen only a few times. This chain joins TRBV5-5 and TRBJ2-4; tentative D call: TRBD2 (7 bases). This CDR3 has 13 amino acids. Trimming stripped 4 bases from V and 8 bases from J, with 13 bases between. Germline V gene sequence: CDR1 SGHKS, CDR2 YYEKEE (reference sequence). CDR3: CASSLAGADIQYF. The CDR3 coding sequence is TGTGCCAGCAGCCTTGCGGGGGCGGACATTCAGTACTTC.

This rearrangement joins TRBV28 to TRBJ1-3, with TRBD1 identical over 9 bases. This CDR3 spans 18 amino acids. V lost 5 bases and J lost 4; bases outside the gene matches: 15. Per the germline V gene, CDR1 is MDHEN and CDR2 is SYDVKM. The CDR3 coding sequence is TGTGCCAGCAGTCCGACCGGACAGGGGCTGACGTCCGGAAACACCATATATTTT. This sequence encodes CASSPTGQGLTSGNTIYF. The entire variable domain, with the rest obtained from reference TRBV28 and TRBJ1-3, is as follows: DVKVTQSSRYLVKRTGEKVFLECVQDMDHENMFWYRQDPGLGLRLIYFSYDVKMKEKGDIPEGYSVSREKKERFSLILESASTNQTSMYLCASSPTGQGLTSGNTIYFGEGSWLTVV.

This clonotype came up many times. The chain couples TRBV20-1 to TRBJ2-4; the D gene is possibly TRBD1 (6 bases). The CDR3 extends over 14 amino acids. The germline V gene encodes CDR1 DFQATT and CDR2 SNEGSKA (reference sequence). V lost 1 base to trimming and J lost 8 bases, with 15 bases between them. The CDR3 spells CSARVPGVRDIQYF. CDR3 bases: TGCAGTGCTAGAGTCCCAGGGGTTAGAGACATTCAGTACTTC.

This clonotype was counted a few times. This chain uses TRBV6-2 or TRBV6-3 with TRBJ1-5, with 9 bases matching TRBD1. V was clipped by 5 bases and J by 3 bases; unmatched bases: 17. Germline CDR1 is MNHEY and CDR2 is SVGEGT. The CDR3 loop spans 19 amino acids. The CDR3 coding sequence is TGTGCCAGCAGTAGCCGCAAAAACAGGGGGCGGAATAACAATCAGCCCCAGCATTTT. It translates to CASSSRKNRGRNNNQPQHF.

The chain joins TRBV20-1 to TRBJ2-5; a possible D gene is TRBD2 (5 bases). The CDR3 contains 13 residues. The V gene's germline CDR1 is DFQATT and CDR2 SNEGSKA (reference sequence). V lost 5 bases, J lost 9 bases, and 19 bases lay in between. CDR3 bases: TGCAGTGCTCACGGGGAAGCCCACGGGTCCCAGTACTTC. This codes for CSAHGEAHGSQYF.

This clonotype was detected a few times. This chain joins TRBV3-1 and TRBJ1-4; D perhaps matches TRBD1 (6 bases). Per the germline V gene, CDR1 is LGHDT and CDR2 is YNNKEL (reference sequence). V lost 4 bases and J 7 bases, leaving 13 bases between the germline ends. The CDR3 consists of 14 residues. This CDR3 is CASSPRGASEKLFF. In DNA, the CDR3 is TGTGCCAGCAGCCCTAGGGGGGCAAGTGAAAAACTGTTTTTT.

The chain joins TRBV7-2 to TRBJ2-5; no firm D call. Looked up from germline, CDR1 is SGHTA and CDR2 is FQGNSA. The CDR3 sequence is 13 residues long. Trimming pared 2 bases from V and 4 bases from J, leaving 8 bases between. The CDR3 DNA reads TGTGCCAGCAGCTTAAGTGGTCGAGAGACCCAGTACTTC. It encodes CASSLSGRETQYF.

This clonotype was seen at least ten times. The chain uses TRBV6-4 and TRBJ2-6, with 7 bases fitting TRBD1. The CDR3 spans 16 residues. V lost 0 bases, J lost 2 bases, and 1 base stayed unmatched. From germline, CDR1 is MRHNA and CDR2 SNTAGT. The CDR3 nucleotides read TGTGCCAGCAGTGACTCAGGGGGCGCTGGGGCCAACGTCCTGACTTTC. Translation: CASSDSGGAGANVLTF.

The V and J genes are TRBV6-5 and TRBJ1-3, with D maybe TRBD1 (6 bases). V lost 6 bases and J 3 bases, leaving 15 bases between the germline ends. Looked up from germline, CDR1 is MNHEY and CDR2 is SVGAGI. The CDR3 extends over 15 amino acids. The CDR3: CASSLQGSNGNTIYF. In nucleotides, the CDR3 is TGTGCCAGCAGCTTACAGGGCTCGAATGGAAACACCATATATTTT.

The genes are TRBV5-1 and TRBJ2-7; either TRBD1 or TRBD2 may fit D (5 bases each). From germline, CDR1 is SGHRS and CDR2 YFSETQ. The ends were cut back, 5 bases at V and 6 bases at J, with 15 bases in the middle. This CDR3 comprises 13 residues. This chain's CDR3 is CASRGQGEGEQYV. CDR3 coding DNA: TGCGCCAGCAGAGGGCAGGGAGAAGGCGAGCAGTACGTC.

This chain joins TRBV5-1 and TRBJ1-1, with TRBD1 matching over 10 bases. V gave up 6 bases and J gave up 6 bases; unmatched junction bases: 5. In germline, CDR1 is SGHRS, CDR2 YFSETQ. This CDR3 has 13 amino acids. The CDR3 DNA reads TGCGCCAGCATCCGGGACAGGGGTGCTGAAGCTTTCTTT. Its protein product is CASIRDRGAEAFF.

The chain carries TRBV10-3 and TRBJ1-3; D is unresolved. This CDR3 region has 14 residues. Germline V gene lookup returns CDR1 ENHRY and CDR2 SYGVKD. The V end was cut by 3 bases, the J end by 0 bases, with 6 bases between. CDR3 sequence: CAISDRTSGNTIYF. Written as DNA, the CDR3 is TGTGCCATCAGTGACCGGACCTCTGGAAACACCATATATTTT.

This clonotype occurred a few times. This rearrangement joins TRBV10-3 to TRBJ2-1; weak D call: TRBD2 (6 bases). CDR1 and CDR2 (germline): ENHRY, SYGVKD. The CDR3 is made up of 15 amino acids. Trimming cost V 3 bases and J 4 bases, with 13 bases left between them. The CDR3 DNA follows: TGTGCCATCAGTGAAGGGCTAGCGTTATACAATGAGCAGTTCTTC. Encoded protein: CAISEGLALYNEQFF.

This chain links TRBV6-5 with TRBJ1-6, with a possible D match to TRBD1 (6 bases). The ends were cut back, 6 bases at V and 9 bases at J, with 21 bases in the middle. This CDR3 region has 16 residues. Per the germline V gene, CDR1 is MNHEY and CDR2 is SVGAGI. In nucleotides, the CDR3 is TGTGCCAGCAGCCTCTTCCCCGGGGGGCTTGGTTCACCCCTCCACTTT. It specifies CASSLFPGGLGSPLHF.

This chain links TRBV11-2 with TRBJ2-2; D possibly corresponds to TRBD1 (5 bases). The CDR3 length is 15 residues. The V and J ends lost 5 bases and 7 bases respectively, with 17 bases between them. Germline V lookup: CDR1 SGHAT, CDR2 FQNNGV. The CDR3 region is CASSDIKSGHGELFF. CDR3 DNA: TGTGCCAGCAGCGATATTAAGTCAGGGCACGGGGAGCTGTTTTTT.

This sequence joins TRBV6-1 and TRBJ1-2, with D perhaps TRBD1 (5 bases). V lost 8 bases to trimming and J lost 3 bases, with 16 bases between them. This CDR3 has 14 residues. CDR1 is MNHNS and CDR2 is SASEGT in the germline V gene. The CDR3 nucleotides are TGTGCCAGCTCGGCGGGGCGGAGAGACTATGGCTACACCTTC. The encoded protein is CASSAGRRDYGYTF.

This clonotype occurred a few times. The chain couples TRBV20-1 to TRBJ1-5; 9 nucleotides match TRBD1. Germline V gene data show CDR1 as DFQATT and CDR2 as SNEGSKA (reference sequence). V was clipped by 1 base and J by 5 bases; unmatched bases: 3. This CDR3 contains 14 residues. This CDR3 reads CSARGWTGDQPQHF. Here the CDR3 DNA reads TGCAGTGCTAGAGGTTGGACAGGGGATCAGCCCCAGCATTTT.

The rearrangement joins TRBV6-2 or TRBV6-3 to TRBJ2-7, with D maybe TRBD1 (6 bases). V lost 5 bases and J lost 5, with 13 bases in between. Germline loops: CDR1 MNHEY, CDR2 SVGEGT. This CDR3 is 13 amino acids long. The CDR3 nucleotides read TGTGCCAGCAGTCCCGGACAGACCCACGAGCAGTACTTC. It codes for CASSPGQTHEQYF.

This clonotype was counted between two and nine times. The chain carries TRBV4-3 and TRBJ2-3; TRBD2 matches 9 bases. The V gene's germline CDR1 is LGHNA and CDR2 YSLEER. The CDR3 covers 14 residues. After removal of 4 bases from V and 4 bases from J, the junction contained 3 bases not matched to a gene. CDR3 amino acids: CASSRGGGSDTQYF. Here the CDR3 DNA reads TGCGCCAGCAGCCGCGGGGGGGGTTCAGATACGCAGTATTTT.

This chain joins TRBV20-1 and TRBJ2-7; 12 positions agree with TRBD2. CDR1 is DFQATT, CDR2 SNEGSKA, per germline (reference sequence). V lost 5 bases, J lost 3 bases, and 5 bases stayed unmatched. The CDR3 has 14 residues. The CDR3 loop is CSAPMGLAGYEQYF. The CDR3 nucleotides are TGCAGTGCTCCCATGGGACTAGCGGGCTACGAGCAGTACTTC.

The genes are TRBV6-2 or TRBV6-3 and TRBJ2-7; TRBD2 is a possible D gene (5 bases). Germline assignment: CDR1 MNHEY and CDR2 SVGEGT. This CDR3 contains 13 residues. The ends were cut back, 8 bases at V and 1 base at J, with 12 bases in the middle. CDR3 nucleotides: TGTGCCAGCTCTGAGACGGGGTCCTACGAGCAGTACGTC. It is translated as CASSETGSYEQYV.

This chain connects TRBV5-1 to TRBJ1-1, with D unclear. The germline gives CDR1 SGHRS, CDR2 YFSETQ. The CDR3 is 12 amino acids. V shed 3 bases and J shed 5 bases, with 8 bases lying between them. CDR3 amino acids: CASSSGHTEAFF. CDR3 in DNA: TGCGCCAGCAGCTCCGGGCATACTGAAGCTTTCTTT.

Only a few counts were recorded for this clonotype. V is TRBV12-3 or TRBV12-4 and J is TRBJ1-1; 7 bases align to TRBD1. The J segment lost 4 bases and the V segment lost 7 bases, leaving 9 bases of the junction unmatched. The CDR3 runs 14 residues. The CDR3 region is CASTPVGGGTEAFF. CDR3 nucleotide sequence: TGTGCCAGCACTCCCGTAGGGGGCGGCACTGAAGCTTTCTTT.

J is TRBJ2-3 and V is TRBV20-1, with D perhaps TRBD1 (5 bases). The germline CDR1 and CDR2 sequences are DFQATT and SNEGSKA (reference sequence). Trimming removed 5 bases from V and 1 base from J, with 16 bases in between. The CDR3 contains 15 residues. In nucleotides, the CDR3 is TGCAGTGCTCCGTTCCGGGCCAGGGGCACAGATACGCAGTATTTT. Protein product: CSAPFRARGTDTQYF.

The rearrangement joins TRBV14 to TRBJ2-5; D is perhaps TRBD1 (5 bases). The CDR3 is made up of 15 amino acids. V lost 3 bases, J lost 2 bases, and 13 bases lay in between. Germline V gives CDR1 SGHDN, CDR2 FVKESK. Here the CDR3 DNA reads TGTGCCAGCAGCCATCTCAGGGAACTTCAAGAGACCCAGTACTTC. Protein: CASSHLRELQETQYF. The full variable domain, completed using reference TRBV14 and TRBJ2-5, is EAGVTQFPSHSVIEKGQTVTLRCDPISGHDNLYWYRRVMGKEIKFLLHFVKESKQDESGMPNNRFLAERTGGTYSTLKVQPAELEDSGVYFCASSHLRELQETQYFGPGTRLLVL.

The chain recombines TRBV20-1 with TRBJ2-5; D is uncertain. In germline, CDR1 is DFQATT, CDR2 SNEGSKA (reference sequence). Trimming stripped 1 base from V and 5 bases from J, with 14 bases between. The CDR3 is 14 residues long. CDR3 loop: CSARVSSLGETQYF. For the CDR3, the DNA is TGCAGTGCTAGAGTATCCTCTCTAGGCGAGACCCAGTACTTC.